Included here is one T cell receptor (beta chain) sequence, with context. Naive CD8 cells were CD45RO-negative, positively selected for CCR7, excluding terminally differentiated effector memory CD45RA+ cells. TCRdb's table, derived via immunoSEQ multiplex PCR, lists solely in-frame clones and lacks some. The repertoire has 2 million to 2.5 million clones, roughly 95% of them found once; the top ten carry around 1.1%. The sample comes from a study of shared clonotypes between healthy human individuals. The CDR3 has 15 amino acids. Germline lookup yields CDR1 MNHEY and CDR2 SVGAGI. The V end was cut by 6 bases, the J end by 0 bases, with 15 bases between.

The genes are TRBV6-5 and TRBJ2-7, with D possibly being TRBD2 (6 bases). Sequences were obtained from naive CD8+ T cells sorted from blood. The clonotype was recovered from a man between 18 and 29 years old in good health. CDR3 nucleotides: TGTGCCAGCAGCTATGATAGCGGAACCTCCTACGAGCAGTACTTC. Its protein product is CASSYDSGTSYEQYF.